A single sample is the source of the 5 T cell receptor beta chains below, sequenced in a study of blood T cell repertoires in COVID-19. The data were produced by immunoSEQ multiplex PCR, yet TCRdb's version contains in-frame clones alone and is incomplete. The table shows about 180,000 clones, with around 80% occurring only once. Source material: peripheral blood. These receptors were obtained from a woman of 80 years or more with COVID-19, enrolled during active disease.

V is TRBV5-4 and J is TRBJ2-2; D perhaps matches TRBD2 (5 bases). The CDR3 contains 15 residues. V gave up 4 bases and J gave up 5 bases, with 15 bases separating them. Germline assignment: CDR1 SGHNT and CDR2 YYREEE (reference sequence). DNA for the CDR3: TGTGCCAGCAGCGCCCGGAATCGAGGGACCGGGGAGCTGTTTTTT. Its protein product is CASSARNRGTGELFF.

The chain joins TRBV7-9 to TRBJ2-2, with D maybe TRBD2 (5 bases). Trimming removed 2 bases from V and 6 bases from J, with 16 bases in between. Germline CDR1 is SEHNR and CDR2 is FQNEAQ (reference sequence). This CDR3 comprises 16 residues. The DNA of the CDR3 is TGTGCCAGCAGCTTAACAGAGGGAGCGCCGGCCGGGGAGCTGTTTTTT. It translates to CASSLTEGAPAGELFF.

V usage is TRBV11-2 and J usage is TRBJ2-3; TRBD2 matches 7 bases. The germline CDR1 and CDR2 sequences are SGHAT and FQNNGV. Trimming at V came to 4 bases and at J to 1 base, leaving 8 bases not matched to a gene. This CDR3 comprises 16 residues. CDR3 bases: TGTGCCAGCAGCTCGCCGGGGGGATCCCGCACAGATACGCAGTATTTT. The encoded protein is CASSSPGGSRTDTQYF.

This CDR3 reads CASTKRATNEKLFF. DNA for the CDR3: TGTGCCAGCACAAAACGGGCAACTAATGAAAAACTGTTTTTT. This sequence joins TRBV19 and TRBJ1-4; D ambiguous. This CDR3 comprises 14 residues. CDR1 and CDR2 (germline): LNHDA, SQIVND (reference sequence). V was cut by 9 bases and J by 0 bases, with 11 bases left in between.

This CDR3 is CASVTSGFSTDTQYF. The CDR3 bases are TGTGCCAGCGTGACTAGCGGATTCTCCACAGATACGCAGTATTTT. The chain uses TRBV6-6 and TRBJ2-3; 9 bases line up with TRBD2. In germline, CDR1 is MNHNY, CDR2 SVGAGI (reference sequence). The V gene end was trimmed by 8 bases and the J gene end by 2 bases; junction bases not matched to a gene: 8. The CDR3 runs 15 residues.